A selection of T cell receptor beta chains follows, all from one sample in a study of T cell changes during pregnancy in multiple sclerosis. Only in-frame clones appear in the TCRdb table, and some are missing; sequencing was by immunoSEQ multiplex PCR. Of 60,000 to 70,000 clones listed, roughly 90% are singletons. The sequencing used peripheral blood, collected in the second trimester of pregnancy. These TCRs come from a female donor with multiple sclerosis, enrolled in a pregnancy study. CDR3s include the opening cysteine and the closing phenylalanine or tryptophan. Fields, in order: V gene, J gene, D gene, clone size, CDR3 DNA, CDR3 protein. A D gene is named only where the DNA matches it firmly. Clone size is given for some rows only: seen once, a few or many times, or a class if the clone is expanded.

v_call: TRBV5-6
j_call: TRBJ1-2
d_call: TRBD1
clone_size: -
cdr3_nt: TGTGCCAGCAGCTTGATGGGACAGGGGGACTATGGCTACACCTTC
cdr3_aa: CASSLMGQGDYGYTF

v_call: TRBV19
j_call: TRBJ2-6
d_call: -
clone_size: once
cdr3_nt: TGTGCCAGTAGGATCTCCCAGGCTTCAGGGGCCAACGTCCTGACTTTC
cdr3_aa: CASRISQASGANVLTF

v_call: TRBV19
j_call: TRBJ2-1
d_call: TRBD2
clone_size: -
cdr3_nt: TGTGCCAGTAGTCCCCTTAGTAGCGGGAGGTCGGATGAGCAGTTCTTC
cdr3_aa: CASSPLSSGRSDEQFF

v_call: TRBV18
j_call: TRBJ1-1
d_call: TRBD1
clone_size: few
cdr3_nt: TGTGCCAGCTCACCGAACAGGGGTATGGAGACTGAAGCTTTCTTT
cdr3_aa: CASSPNRGMETEAFF

v_call: TRBV25-1
j_call: TRBJ2-2
d_call: -
clone_size: -
cdr3_nt: TGTGCCAGCAGTGATGAAAGGCAGGCCACCACCGGGGAGCTGTTTTTT
cdr3_aa: CASSDERQATTGELFF

v_call: TRBV19
j_call: TRBJ1-4
d_call: -
clone_size: -
cdr3_nt: TGTGCCAGTAGTCTCCACGCCGGGACAACTAATGAAAAACTGTTTTTT
cdr3_aa: CASSLHAGTTNEKLFF

v_call: TRBV10-2
j_call: TRBJ1-6
d_call: -
clone_size: -
cdr3_nt: TGCGCCAGCAGGGTTCCGGGAATCGGGGATTCACCCCTCCACTTT
cdr3_aa: CASRVPGIGDSPLHF

v_call: TRBV7-8
j_call: TRBJ1-5
d_call: -
clone_size: -
cdr3_nt: TGTGCCAGCAGTTCGGACGGGGGATTCAATCAGCCCCAGCATTTT
cdr3_aa: CASSSDGGFNQPQHF

v_call: TRBV4-2
j_call: TRBJ2-6
d_call: TRBD1
clone_size: -
cdr3_nt: TGTGCCAGCAGCCCTGCGGGACAGGTCCCCTCTGGGGCCAACGTCCTGACTTTC
cdr3_aa: CASSPAGQVPSGANVLTF

v_call: TRBV11-2
j_call: TRBJ2-2
d_call: -
clone_size: -
cdr3_nt: TGTGCCAGCACCCTGAGCGGCTACACCGGGGAGCTGTTTTTT
cdr3_aa: CASTLSGYTGELFF

v_call: TRBV30
j_call: TRBJ1-1
d_call: TRBD1
clone_size: -
cdr3_nt: TGTGCCTGGAGTAAAGCGGACAGGGTCACTGAAGCTTTCTTT
cdr3_aa: CAWSKADRVTEAFF

v_call: TRBV6-6
j_call: TRBJ2-3
d_call: TRBD2
clone_size: -
cdr3_nt: TGTGCCAGCAGGGGGGGGAGCACAGATACGCAGTATTTT
cdr3_aa: CASRGGSTDTQYF

v_call: TRBV7-2
j_call: TRBJ2-7
d_call: -
clone_size: -
cdr3_nt: TGTGCCAGCAGCTCCCCGGGGGGCACCTACGAGCAGTACTTC
cdr3_aa: CASSSPGGTYEQYF

v_call: TRBV6-6
j_call: TRBJ1-6
d_call: TRBD1
clone_size: few
cdr3_nt: TGTGCCAGCAGTTACCAGAGGACAGGGGACTCACCCCTCCACTTT
cdr3_aa: CASSYQRTGDSPLHF

v_call: TRBV2
j_call: TRBJ2-5
d_call: TRBD2
clone_size: -
cdr3_nt: TGTGCCAGCAAGGTAGGCGGGAGCCAAGAGACCCAGTACTTC
cdr3_aa: CASKVGGSQETQYF

v_call: TRBV7-9
j_call: TRBJ1-1
d_call: -
clone_size: -
cdr3_nt: TGTGCCAGCAGCTTGCCCAGGGCCACTGAAGCTTTCTTT
cdr3_aa: CASSLPRATEAFF

v_call: TRBV12-5
j_call: TRBJ2-1
d_call: -
clone_size: -
cdr3_nt: TGTGCTAGTGGTCCTTGGACAGACAATGAGCAGTTCTTC
cdr3_aa: CASGPWTDNEQFF

v_call: TRBV5-1
j_call: TRBJ2-7
d_call: -
clone_size: -
cdr3_nt: TGCGCCAGCAGCTTGGGACTAGTTGTCGGCGAGCAGTACTTC
cdr3_aa: CASSLGLVVGEQYF

v_call: TRBV30
j_call: TRBJ1-6
d_call: TRBD1
clone_size: -
cdr3_nt: TGTGCCTGGATGACAGGGTATAATTCACCCCTCCACTTT
cdr3_aa: CAWMTGYNSPLHF

v_call: TRBV5-4
j_call: TRBJ1-2
d_call: TRBD1
clone_size: -
cdr3_nt: TGTGCCAGCAGTTGGGACAGGGCCACCTATGGCTACACCTTC
cdr3_aa: CASSWDRATYGYTF

v_call: TRBV30
j_call: TRBJ1-4
d_call: TRBD1
clone_size: -
cdr3_nt: TGTGCCTGGAGCCCGGACAGGGGCGGGGGGAGGGAAAAACTGTTTTTT
cdr3_aa: CAWSPDRGGGREKLFF

v_call: TRBV7-9
j_call: TRBJ1-2
d_call: -
clone_size: -
cdr3_nt: TGTGCCAGCAGCTCCGGGATGAGGGGCTACACCTTC
cdr3_aa: CASSSGMRGYTF

v_call: TRBV2
j_call: TRBJ2-1
d_call: TRBD2
clone_size: -
cdr3_nt: TGTGCCAGCAGTGGTGCACTAGCGGGAGACAATGAGCAGTTCTTC
cdr3_aa: CASSGALAGDNEQFF

v_call: TRBV23-1
j_call: TRBJ1-5
d_call: -
clone_size: -
cdr3_nt: TGCGCCAGCAGTAAATGTCAGCAGCCCCAGCATTTT
cdr3_aa: CASSKCQQPQHF

v_call: TRBV25-1
j_call: TRBJ2-5
d_call: -
clone_size: -
cdr3_nt: TGTGCCAGCAGTGAATCCCAAAGGGGCAGGGCCGAGACCCAGTACTTC
cdr3_aa: CASSESQRGRAETQYF

v_call: TRBV6-1
j_call: TRBJ1-5
d_call: -
clone_size: -
cdr3_nt: TGTGCCAGCAATACCAACCTTGACTCCCAGCATTTT
cdr3_aa: CASNTNLDSQHF

v_call: TRBV27
j_call: TRBJ1-2
d_call: -
clone_size: -
cdr3_nt: TGTGCCAGCAGTTTAAAAGGGGTCGGCTACACCTTC
cdr3_aa: CASSLKGVGYTF

v_call: TRBV11-2
j_call: TRBJ2-1
d_call: -
clone_size: -
cdr3_nt: TGTGCCAGCACCCTCACCAGGGGAAAGGCCACAGAGGATGAGCAGTTCTTC
cdr3_aa: CASTLTRGKATEDEQFF

v_call: TRBV5-1
j_call: TRBJ1-2
d_call: TRBD1
clone_size: -
cdr3_nt: TGCGCCAGCAGCGTTACGGGACAGGGTAACTATGGCTACACCTTC
cdr3_aa: CASSVTGQGNYGYTF

v_call: TRBV19
j_call: TRBJ2-7
d_call: TRBD2
clone_size: -
cdr3_nt: TGTGCCACCTCGGGGGCGGGAGGTTACGAGCAGTACTTC
cdr3_aa: CATSGAGGYEQYF

v_call: TRBV27
j_call: TRBJ2-3
d_call: -
clone_size: -
cdr3_nt: TGTGCCAGCAGACCGGTAGGGAGGAGCACAGATACGCAGTATTTT
cdr3_aa: CASRPVGRSTDTQYF

v_call: TRBV5-6
j_call: TRBJ1-1
d_call: TRBD1
clone_size: -
cdr3_nt: TGTGCCAGCAGGCTTGAGGGGGCTCAGGGGAACACTGAAGCTTTCTTT
cdr3_aa: CASRLEGAQGNTEAFF

v_call: TRBV7-6
j_call: TRBJ2-7
d_call: -
clone_size: -
cdr3_nt: TGTGCCAATCCAGGGCCCAGCCCCTACGAGCAGTACTTC
cdr3_aa: CANPGPSPYEQYF

v_call: TRBV29-1
j_call: TRBJ2-5
d_call: TRBD2
clone_size: -
cdr3_nt: TGCAGCGTTATAGCTAGCGGGAGGGAGACCCAGTACTTC
cdr3_aa: CSVIASGRETQYF

v_call: TRBV18
j_call: TRBJ1-5
d_call: TRBD1
clone_size: -
cdr3_nt: TGTGCCAGCTCGCCCGGGACAGGGGTTCGGGATCAGCCCCAGCATTTT
cdr3_aa: CASSPGTGVRDQPQHF

v_call: TRBV9
j_call: TRBJ2-5
d_call: -
clone_size: -
cdr3_nt: TGTGCCAGCAGCTTCCAGGTCTACGGAGAGACCCAGTACTTC
cdr3_aa: CASSFQVYGETQYF